One sample yielded the 15 T cell receptor beta chains listed below, sequenced in a study of CD8+CD57+ T cells in acquired aplastic anemia. Genomic DNA templated the TCR beta VDJ and CDR3 profiling. TCRdb fed the reads into MiXCR, producing one record per CDR3 protein. The sample includes fewer than 250,000 distinct CDR3 sequences, roughly 50% of them seen just once. Individuals selected for sequencing had exhibited CD8+CD57+ cell expansion on flow cytometry. The sample consisted of sorted CD4+, CD8+, or CD8+CD57+ T cells (not recorded which) from PBMCs. All receptors come from a human donor with aplastic anemia.

In this sample, this clonotype turned up many times. The chain employs TRBV4-1 and TRBJ1-1, with 9 bases lining up with TRBD1. J gave up 0 bases and V 1 base, and 6 bases lay outside the gene matches. Germline CDR1 MGHRA, CDR2 YSYEKL. CDR3 size: 17 residues. For the CDR3, the DNA is TGCGCCAGCAGCCAAGTCGGACAGGGGCTCATGAACACTGAAGCTTTCTTT. Protein product: CASSQVGQGLMNTEAFF.

The V call is TRBV10-3, the J call TRBJ1-2; TRBD1 agrees at 7 bases. V lost 7 bases and J lost 2; bases outside the gene matches: 4. Germline CDR1 reads ENHRY; CDR2 reads SYGVKD. There are 13 residues in the CDR3. CDR3: CAIKGTANYGYTF. The CDR3 DNA reads TGTGCCATCAAAGGGACAGCGAACTATGGCTACACCTTC.

This clonotype was recorded many times. CDR3 DNA: TGTGCCAGCAAAACAGGGTCGGTAGGCGGCTACACCTTC. Protein sequence: CASKTGSVGGYTF. The chain has TRBV6-5 and TRBJ1-2, with D perhaps TRBD1 (6 bases). The CDR3 has 13 residues. Germline CDR1 reads MNHEY; CDR2 reads SVGAGI. V was cut by 7 bases and J by 8 bases, with 17 bases left in between.

This clonotype was detected a few times. The junction and the germline gene differ at one end; a read error may be behind it. The chain combines TRBV20-1 with TRBJ2-5; D is ambiguous. CDR1 is DFQATT and CDR2 is SNEGSKA in the germline V gene (reference sequence). The CDR3 is 12 residues long. The CDR3: CNASPSNQPQYF. As DNA, the CDR3 is TGCAATGCTTCCCCCAGCAATCAGCCCCAGTACTTC.

The chain couples TRBV10-1 to TRBJ1-1; 7 bases match TRBD1. The CDR3 is made up of 12 amino acids. Germline CDR1 is WNHNN and CDR2 is SYGVQD (reference sequence). J was trimmed by 2 bases and V by 8 bases; bases with no gene match: 2. CDR3 nucleotides: TGCGCCAGCGGGACAGCTAACACTGAAGCTTTCTTT. It translates to CASGTANTEAFF.

Concerning this clonotype itself: A much larger clone differs by one base, so this may be a read error. This chain connects TRBV5-6 to TRBJ1-2; D uncertain. The CDR3 loop spans 15 amino acids. Looked up from germline, CDR1 is SGHDT and CDR2 is YYEEEE. V shed 6 bases and J shed 0 bases, with 15 bases lying between them. The CDR3 here is CASNNLTRTNYGYTF. CDR3 nucleotide sequence: TGTGCCAGCAACAACCTTACGCGGACTAACTATGGCTACACCTTC.

On this clonotype itself: As the CDR3 is not closed by the conserved phenylalanine or tryptophan, this likely results from a read error. The DNA is omitted, as the CDR3 cannot be located on it reliably, and the CDR3 follows TCRdb's listing. The chain combines TRBV10-2 with TRBJ1-5. Germline assignment: CDR1 WSHSY and CDR2 SAAADI. The CDR3 has 10 amino acids, counting both end residues. CDR3 sequence: CASSGPTSGG.

The V gene is TRBV2, the J gene TRBJ1-2, with D unresolved. From germline, CDR1 is SNHLY and CDR2 FYNNEI. Trimming shortened V by 2 bases and J by 0 bases, and 7 bases separated the two germline ends. The CDR3 is made up of 14 amino acids. The CDR3 here is CASSEMSTNYGYTF. The DNA of the CDR3 is TGTGCCAGCAGTGAAATGTCAACTAACTATGGCTACACCTTC.

The table lists this clonotype with many counts. This chain connects TRBV5-1 to TRBJ1-2; D is unclear. The ends were cut back, 2 bases at V and 3 bases at J, with 14 bases in the middle. The germline V gene has CDR1 SGHRS and CDR2 YFSETQ. The CDR3 is 15 residues long. CDR3 DNA sequence: TGCGCCAGCAGCTTCAGTCCCCTTGGGGACTATGGCTACACCTTC. This encodes CASSFSPLGDYGYTF.

About this clonotype: Its ends do not fully match the called genes, so a read error is possible. The chain employs TRBV10-3 and TRBJ2-7; 9 bases line up with TRBD1. The CDR3 extends over 16 amino acids. Germline-derived CDR1 and CDR2 are ENHRY and SYGVKD. CDR3 coding DNA: TGTGCCAGCAGTTACTCTCAGACAGGGGGTACCTACGAGCAGTACTTC. As protein: CASSYSQTGGTYEQYF.

The chain is built from TRBV24-1 and TRBJ2-1; TRBD1 is a possible D gene (5 bases). The V end was cut by 4 bases, the J end by 7 bases, with 13 bases between. The CDR3 totals 14 residues. Per the germline V gene, CDR1 is KGHDR and CDR2 is SFDVKD. The CDR3 nucleotides read TGTGCCACCAGTGAGGATGGACACGCTAATGAGCAGTTCTTC. It encodes CATSEDGHANEQFF.

The chain combines TRBV9 with TRBJ2-1; unclear D gene. Germline V gene data show CDR1 as SGDLS and CDR2 as YYNGEE. V lost 0 bases, J lost 8 bases, and 12 bases lay in between. The CDR3 runs 14 residues. The CDR3 region is CASSVAPWVDEQFF. The CDR3 coding sequence is TGTGCCAGCAGCGTAGCCCCGTGGGTCGATGAGCAGTTCTTC.

This clonotype was seen repeatedly, ten times or more. For the CDR3, the DNA is TGTGCCAGTAGTATAGAGGGAGGAGGTGAAGCTTTCTTT. Protein sequence: CASSIEGGGEAFF. The gene calls are TRBV19 and TRBJ1-1; D is uncertain. Germline-derived CDR1 and CDR2 are LNHDA and SQIVND (reference sequence). With 0 bases removed from V and 7 bases from J, the gap between germline ends came to 9 bases. This CDR3 has 13 residues.

The chain is built from TRBV20-1 and TRBJ2-7; 8 bases line up with TRBD1. The CDR3 spans 14 residues. Germline values: CDR1 DFQATT, CDR2 SNEGSKA (reference sequence). The CDR3 loop reads CSAPLGQASYEQYF. The DNA of the CDR3 is TGCAGCGCCCCCCTGGGACAGGCCTCCTACGAGCAGTACTTC.

The V gene is TRBV12-5, the J gene TRBJ1-6, with D perhaps matching TRBD1 (5 bases). Trimming took off 2 bases at V and 10 bases at J, with 24 bases between the two ends. The CDR3 length is 18 residues. Germline V gene data show CDR1 as LGHNT and CDR2 as FRNRAP. In DNA, the CDR3 is TGTGCTAGTGGTTTGCCCCTCGGGGGTGGCAGAGAGGGATCACCCCTCCACTTT. Translated, it gives CASGLPLGGGREGSPLHF.